What follows are 9 T cell receptor beta chains derived from one specimen sequenced in a study of Ad26.COV2.S vaccination and SARS-CoV-2 variants. Clones were read by immunoSEQ multiplex PCR, and TCRdb kept only the in-frame ones, dropping some. This sample has 380,000 or so clones; about nine tenths occur once, and the top ten carry 6.4%. Specified treatment: some 19 received Ad26.COV2.S at low or high dose, single or two shots; about 5 received placebo; per-sample allocation not given. After the first vaccine or placebo injection, samples were drawn on day 63. The material sequenced was peripheral blood, taken in a trial of Ad26.COV2.S vaccine versus placebo. Receptors originate from a person aged 18-65 years who received the Ad26.COV2.S COVID-19 vaccine or a placebo.

This chain joins TRBV5-1 and TRBJ2-2; a weak D match, TRBD1 (6 bases). The CDR3 length is 15 residues. CDR1 and CDR2 from the germline V gene are SGHRS and YFSETQ. V lost 2 bases and J lost 6, with 14 bases in between. CDR3 loop: CASSLQGVGAGELFF. CDR3 bases: TGCGCCAGCAGCTTACAGGGTGTGGGAGCCGGGGAGCTGTTTTTT. Using reference TRBV5-1 and TRBJ2-2 for the parts outside the CDR3, the full variable domain is KAGVTQTPRYLIKTRGQQVTLSCSPISGHRSVSWYQQTPGQGLQFLFEYFSETQRNKGNFPGRFSGRQFSNSRSEMNVSTLELGDSALYLCASSLQGVGAGELFFGEGSRLTVL.

This clone was detected once. The chain is built from TRBV4-1 and TRBJ1-3; D call uncertain. Trimming stripped 7 bases from V and 0 bases from J, with 13 bases between. Germline lookup yields CDR1 MGHRA and CDR2 YSYEKL. The CDR3 is 15 amino acids. CDR3 DNA: TGCGCCAGCAACCTGGACGGCAGCTCTGGAAACACCATATATTTT. Translation gives CASNLDGSSGNTIYF.

This rearrangement joins TRBV3-1 (or the pseudogene TRBV3-2) to TRBJ1-6; D may be TRBD1 (5 bases). There are 15 residues in the CDR3. V was pared by 1 base and J by 7 bases, with 11 bases between. Germline CDR1 reads LGHDT; CDR2 reads YNNKEL (reference sequence). The CDR3: CASSQAGSINSPLHF. The CDR3 nucleotides are TGTGCCAGCAGCCAAGCAGGGTCCATCAATTCACCCCTCCACTTT.

This chain uses TRBV7-6 with TRBJ1-1; D ambiguous. The CDR3 is 14 residues long. V shed 2 bases and J shed 2 bases, with 9 bases lying between them. Germline values: CDR1 SGHVS, CDR2 FNYEAQ. The CDR3 is CASSLIGPNTEAFF. CDR3 bases: TGTGCCAGCAGCTTAATAGGACCAAACACTGAAGCTTTCTTT.

The rearrangement joins TRBV11-2 to TRBJ2-1; 10 bases are a match to TRBD2. Unmatched junction bases numbered 9, after V lost 0 bases and J lost 7 bases. The CDR3 has 17 amino acids. The germline gives CDR1 SGHAT, CDR2 FQNNGV. CDR3 region: CASSLERASGGPNEQFF. The DNA for the CDR3 is TGTGCCAGCAGCTTAGAACGGGCTAGCGGGGGCCCGAATGAGCAGTTCTTC. Filled out from reference TRBV11-2 and TRBJ2-1, the complete variable domain reads EAGVAQSPRYKIIEKRQSVAFWCNPISGHATLYWYQQILGQGPKLLIQFQNNGVVDDSQLPKDRFSAERLKGVDSTLKIQPAKLEDSAVYLCASSLERASGGPNEQFFGPGTRLTVL.

The gene calls are TRBV6-2 or TRBV6-3 and TRBJ1-1; 9 nucleotides match TRBD1. The CDR3 runs to 13 residues. Trimming at V came to 6 bases and at J to 6 bases, leaving 5 bases not matched to a gene. Germline CDR1 and CDR2: MNHEY and SVGEGT. This chain's CDR3 is CASSDRGRAEAFF. CDR3 nucleotide sequence: TGTGCCAGCAGCGACAGGGGGAGGGCTGAAGCTTTCTTT.

The chain joins TRBV7-6 to TRBJ1-1, with 7 bases fitting TRBD1. The V segment lost 5 bases and the J segment 1 base; nucleotides outside the gene matches: 7. The V gene's germline CDR1 is SGHVS and CDR2 FNYEAQ. The CDR3 consists of 15 residues. CDR3 in DNA: TGTGCCAGCAGCCCACGAGGGGGCGAGAACACTGAAGCTTTCTTT. This gives the protein CASSPRGGENTEAFF.

The CDR3 is CASSQGSGGSNEQFF. The DNA for the CDR3 is TGCGCCAGCAGCCAAGGGAGTGGGGGATCGAATGAGCAGTTCTTC. The V gene is TRBV4-3, the J gene TRBJ2-1; D assignment may be TRBD1 or TRBD2 (5 bases each). Trimming removed 1 base from V and 7 bases from J, with 14 bases in between. Germline V gene lookup returns CDR1 LGHNA and CDR2 YSLEER. This CDR3 comprises 15 residues.

V is TRBV7-6 and J is TRBJ2-4, with D maybe TRBD1 (6 bases). CDR1 SGHVS and CDR2 FNYEAQ come from the germline V gene. The CDR3 runs to 18 residues. V dropped 0 bases and J dropped 3 bases, with 18 bases sitting between them. The CDR3 DNA sequence: TGTGCCAGCAGCTTAGCGCACGGGTCGACAGGACACAAAAACATTCAGTACTTC. Its translation is CASSLAHGSTGHKNIQYF.